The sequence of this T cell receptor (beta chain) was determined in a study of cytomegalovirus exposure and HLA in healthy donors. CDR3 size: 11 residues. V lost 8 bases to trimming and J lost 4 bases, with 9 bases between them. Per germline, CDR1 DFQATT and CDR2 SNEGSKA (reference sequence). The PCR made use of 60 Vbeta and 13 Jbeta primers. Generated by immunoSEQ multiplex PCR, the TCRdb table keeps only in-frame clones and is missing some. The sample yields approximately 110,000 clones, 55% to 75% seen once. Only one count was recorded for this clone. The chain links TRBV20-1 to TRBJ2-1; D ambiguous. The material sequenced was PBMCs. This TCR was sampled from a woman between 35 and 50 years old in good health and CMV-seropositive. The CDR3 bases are TGCAGTTCACAGTTTTACAATGAGCAGTTCTTC. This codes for CSSQFYNEQFF.